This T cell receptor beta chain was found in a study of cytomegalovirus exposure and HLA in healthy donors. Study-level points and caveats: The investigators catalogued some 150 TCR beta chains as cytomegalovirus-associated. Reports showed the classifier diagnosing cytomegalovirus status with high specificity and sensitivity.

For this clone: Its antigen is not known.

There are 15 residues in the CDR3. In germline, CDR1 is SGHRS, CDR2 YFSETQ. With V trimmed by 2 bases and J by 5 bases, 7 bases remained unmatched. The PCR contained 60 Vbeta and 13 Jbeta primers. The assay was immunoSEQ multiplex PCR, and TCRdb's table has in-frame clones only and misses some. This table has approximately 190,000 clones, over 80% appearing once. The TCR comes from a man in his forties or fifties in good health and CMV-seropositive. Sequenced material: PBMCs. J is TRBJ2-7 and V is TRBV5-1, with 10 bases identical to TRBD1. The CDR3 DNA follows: TGCGCCAGCAGCTTTCGGACAGGGGGTCAGGACGAGCAGTACTTC. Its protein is CASSFRTGGQDEQYF.